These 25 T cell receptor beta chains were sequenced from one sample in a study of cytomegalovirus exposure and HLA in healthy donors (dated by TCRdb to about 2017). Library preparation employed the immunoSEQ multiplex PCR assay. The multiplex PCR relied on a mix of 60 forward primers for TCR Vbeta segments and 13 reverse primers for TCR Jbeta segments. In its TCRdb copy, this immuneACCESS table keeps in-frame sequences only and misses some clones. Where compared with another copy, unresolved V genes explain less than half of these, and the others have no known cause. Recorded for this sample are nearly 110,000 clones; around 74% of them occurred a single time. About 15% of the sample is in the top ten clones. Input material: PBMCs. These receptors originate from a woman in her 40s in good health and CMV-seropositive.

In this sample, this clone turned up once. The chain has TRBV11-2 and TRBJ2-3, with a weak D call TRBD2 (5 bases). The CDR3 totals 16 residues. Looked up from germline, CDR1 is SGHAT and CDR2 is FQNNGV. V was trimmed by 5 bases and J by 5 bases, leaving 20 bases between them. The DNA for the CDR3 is TGTGCCAGCAGCATTGAACTAGGCGGATCGAAAGATACGCAGTATTTT. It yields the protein CASSIELGGSKDTQYF.

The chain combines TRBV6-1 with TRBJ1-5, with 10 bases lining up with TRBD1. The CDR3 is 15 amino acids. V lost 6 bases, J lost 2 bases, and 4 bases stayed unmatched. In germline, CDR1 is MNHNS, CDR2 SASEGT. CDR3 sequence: CASRTTGGGNQPQHF. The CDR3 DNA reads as TGTGCCAGCAGAACGACAGGGGGCGGCAATCAGCCCCAGCATTTT.

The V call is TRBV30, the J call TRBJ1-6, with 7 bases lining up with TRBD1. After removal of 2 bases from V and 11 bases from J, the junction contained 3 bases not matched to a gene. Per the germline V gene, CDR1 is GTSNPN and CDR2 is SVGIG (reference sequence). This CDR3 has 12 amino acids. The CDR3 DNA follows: TGTGCCTGGAGTCACAGGGGTACACCCCTCCACTTT. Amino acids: CAWSHRGTPLHF.

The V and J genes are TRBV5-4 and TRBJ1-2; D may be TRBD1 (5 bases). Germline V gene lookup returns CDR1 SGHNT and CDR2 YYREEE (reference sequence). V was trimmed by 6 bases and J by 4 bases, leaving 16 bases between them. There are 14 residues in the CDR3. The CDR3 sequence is CASTMLQGTYGYTF. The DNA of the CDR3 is TGTGCCAGCACCATGCTTCAGGGTACCTATGGCTACACCTTC.

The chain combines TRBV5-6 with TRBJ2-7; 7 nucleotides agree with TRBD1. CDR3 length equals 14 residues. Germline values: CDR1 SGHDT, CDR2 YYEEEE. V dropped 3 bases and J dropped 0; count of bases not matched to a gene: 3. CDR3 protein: CASSYGQASYEQYF. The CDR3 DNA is TGTGCCAGCAGCTATGGACAGGCCTCCTACGAGCAGTACTTC.

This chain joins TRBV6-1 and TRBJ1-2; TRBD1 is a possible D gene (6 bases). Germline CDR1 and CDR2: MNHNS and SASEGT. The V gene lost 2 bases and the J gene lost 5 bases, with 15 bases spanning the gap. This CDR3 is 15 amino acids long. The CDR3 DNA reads TGTGCCAGCAGTGAAAGTACAGGGCCTCGGTATGGCTACACCTTC. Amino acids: CASSESTGPRYGYTF.

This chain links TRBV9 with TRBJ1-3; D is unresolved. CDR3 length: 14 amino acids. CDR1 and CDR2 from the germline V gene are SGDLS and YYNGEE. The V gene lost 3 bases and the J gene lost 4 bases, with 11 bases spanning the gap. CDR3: CASSETPEGNTIYF. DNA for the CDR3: TGTGCCAGCAGCGAGACTCCGGAGGGAAACACCATATATTTT. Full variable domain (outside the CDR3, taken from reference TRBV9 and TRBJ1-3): DSGVTQTPKHLITATGQRVTLRCSPRSGDLSVYWYQQSLDQGLQFLIQYYNGEERAKGNILERFSAQQFPDLHSELNLSSLELGDSALYFCASSETPEGNTIYFGEGSWLTVV.

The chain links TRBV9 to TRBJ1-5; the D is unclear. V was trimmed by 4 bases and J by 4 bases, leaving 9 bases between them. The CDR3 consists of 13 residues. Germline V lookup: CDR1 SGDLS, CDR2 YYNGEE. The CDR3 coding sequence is TGTGCCAGCAGCTCCGAGGGAAATCAGCCCCAGCATTTT. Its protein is CASSSEGNQPQHF.

DNA of the CDR3: TGTGCCAGCATCAGATCTGGGGGCCGAGCTTTCACAGATACGCAGTATTTT. Translated, it gives CASIRSGGRAFTDTQYF. This chain joins TRBV7-9 and TRBJ2-3; tentatively, D is TRBD1 (6 bases). Per the germline V gene, CDR1 is SEHNR and CDR2 is FQNEAQ (reference sequence). The V end lost 7 bases, the J end lost 2 bases, and 22 bases lay between the germline ends. This CDR3 comprises 17 residues.

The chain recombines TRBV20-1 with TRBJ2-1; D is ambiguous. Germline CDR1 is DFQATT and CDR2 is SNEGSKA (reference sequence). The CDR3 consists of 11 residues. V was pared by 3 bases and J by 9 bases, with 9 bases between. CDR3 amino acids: CSARGGPEQFF. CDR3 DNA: TGCAGTGCTAGGGGTGGGCCTGAGCAGTTCTTC.

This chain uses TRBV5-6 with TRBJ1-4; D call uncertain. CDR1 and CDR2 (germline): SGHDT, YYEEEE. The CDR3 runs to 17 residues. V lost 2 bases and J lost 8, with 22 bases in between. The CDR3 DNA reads TGTGCCAGCAGCTTATTGAAGACGGGGTCTTTGGGGGAAAAACTGTTTTTT. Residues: CASSLLKTGSLGEKLFF.

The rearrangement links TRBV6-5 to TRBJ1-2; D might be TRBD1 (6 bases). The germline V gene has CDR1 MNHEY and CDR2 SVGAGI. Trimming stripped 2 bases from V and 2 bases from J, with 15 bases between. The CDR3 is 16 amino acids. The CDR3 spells CASSYTSTGFNYGYTF. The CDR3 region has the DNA TGTGCCAGCAGTTACACTTCGACAGGTTTCAACTATGGCTACACCTTC.

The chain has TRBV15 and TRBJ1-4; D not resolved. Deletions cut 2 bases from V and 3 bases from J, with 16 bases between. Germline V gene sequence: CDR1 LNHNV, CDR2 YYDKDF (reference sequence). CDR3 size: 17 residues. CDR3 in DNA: TGTGCCACCAGCAGATTCCCTTGGGGAGGTTCTAATGAAAAACTGTTTTTT. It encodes CATSRFPWGGSNEKLFF. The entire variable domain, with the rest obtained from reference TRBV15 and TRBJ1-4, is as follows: DAMVIQNPRYQVTQFGKPVTLSCSQTLNHNVMYWYQQKSSQAPKLLFHYYDKDFNNEADTPDNFQSRRPNTSFCFLDIRSPGLGDTAMYLCATSRFPWGGSNEKLFFGSGTQLSVL.

CDR3 residues: CASRASGQGAEQYF. CDR3 DNA sequence: TGTGCCAGCAGAGCGTCGGGACAGGGGGCCGAGCAGTACTTC. The V gene is TRBV13, the J gene TRBJ2-7; 12 nucleotides match TRBD1. With 6 bases clipped from V and 6 bases from J, the junction kept 6 bases outside the gene matches. The CDR3 has 14 amino acids. Germline CDR1 PRHDT, CDR2 FYEKMQ (reference sequence).

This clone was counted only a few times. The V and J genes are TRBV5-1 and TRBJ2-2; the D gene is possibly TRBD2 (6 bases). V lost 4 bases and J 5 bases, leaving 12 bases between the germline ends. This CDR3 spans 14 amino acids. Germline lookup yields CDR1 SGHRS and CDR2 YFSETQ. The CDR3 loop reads CASSTSGVTGELFF. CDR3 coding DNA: TGCGCCAGCAGCACTTCGGGGGTAACCGGGGAGCTGTTTTTT.

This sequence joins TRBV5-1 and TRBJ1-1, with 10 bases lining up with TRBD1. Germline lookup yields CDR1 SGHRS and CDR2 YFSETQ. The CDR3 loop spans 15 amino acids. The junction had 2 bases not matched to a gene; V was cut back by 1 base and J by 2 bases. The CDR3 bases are TGCGCCAGCAGCTTGAGGGACAGGGGCAACACTGAAGCTTTCTTT. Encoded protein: CASSLRDRGNTEAFF.

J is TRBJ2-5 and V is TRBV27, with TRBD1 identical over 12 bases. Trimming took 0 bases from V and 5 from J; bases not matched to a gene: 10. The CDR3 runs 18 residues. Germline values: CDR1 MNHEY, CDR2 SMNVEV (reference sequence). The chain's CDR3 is CASSLSSGQGARMETQYF. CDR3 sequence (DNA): TGTGCCAGCAGTTTATCTTCGGGACAGGGGGCGAGAATGGAGACCCAGTACTTC.

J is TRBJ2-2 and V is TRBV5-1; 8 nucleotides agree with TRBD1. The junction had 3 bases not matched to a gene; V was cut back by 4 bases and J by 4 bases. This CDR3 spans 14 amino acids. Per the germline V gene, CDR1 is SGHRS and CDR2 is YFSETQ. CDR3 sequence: CASSRQGLTGELFF. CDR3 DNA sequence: TGCGCCAGCAGCCGACAGGGGCTCACCGGGGAGCTGTTTTTT.

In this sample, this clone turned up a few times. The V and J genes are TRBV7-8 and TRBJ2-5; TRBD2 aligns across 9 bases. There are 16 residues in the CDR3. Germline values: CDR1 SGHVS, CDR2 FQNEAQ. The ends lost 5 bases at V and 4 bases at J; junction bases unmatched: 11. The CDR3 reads CASSEMASGVRETQYF. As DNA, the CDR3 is TGTGCCAGCAGCGAGATGGCTAGCGGGGTCAGAGAGACCCAGTACTTC. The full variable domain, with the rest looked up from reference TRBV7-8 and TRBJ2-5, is GAGVSQSPRYKVAKRGQDVALRCDPISGHVSLFWYQQALGQGPEFLTYFQNEAQLDKSGLPSDRFFAERPEGSVSTLKIQRTQQEDSAVYLCASSEMASGVRETQYFGPGTRLLVL.

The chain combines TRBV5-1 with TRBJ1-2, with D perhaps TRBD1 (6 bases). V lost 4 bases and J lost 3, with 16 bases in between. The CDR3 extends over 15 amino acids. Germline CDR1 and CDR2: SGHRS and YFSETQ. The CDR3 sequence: CASSPGGGRDYGYTF. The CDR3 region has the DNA TGCGCCAGCAGCCCCGGCGGGGGGCGCGACTATGGCTACACCTTC.

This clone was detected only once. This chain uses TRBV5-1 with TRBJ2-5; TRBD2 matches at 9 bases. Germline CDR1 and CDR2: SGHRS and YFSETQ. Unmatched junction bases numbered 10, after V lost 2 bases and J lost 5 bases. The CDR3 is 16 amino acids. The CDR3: CASSFLSGGPQETQYF. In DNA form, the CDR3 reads TGCGCCAGCAGCTTTTTAAGCGGGGGGCCCCAGGAGACCCAGTACTTC.

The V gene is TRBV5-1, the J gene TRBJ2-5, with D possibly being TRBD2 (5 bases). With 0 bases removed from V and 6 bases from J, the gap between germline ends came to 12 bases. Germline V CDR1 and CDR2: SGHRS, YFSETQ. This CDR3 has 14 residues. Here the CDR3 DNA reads TGCGCCAGCAGCTTGGAGCGGTCTCGGCAGACCCAGTACTTC. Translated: CASSLERSRQTQYF.

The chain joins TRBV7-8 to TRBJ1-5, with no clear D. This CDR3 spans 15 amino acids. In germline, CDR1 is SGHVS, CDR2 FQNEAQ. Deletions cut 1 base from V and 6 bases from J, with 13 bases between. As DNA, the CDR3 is TGTGCCAGCAGCTTAGGAGGGCGAGGATCTCAGCCCCAGCATTTT. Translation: CASSLGGRGSQPQHF.

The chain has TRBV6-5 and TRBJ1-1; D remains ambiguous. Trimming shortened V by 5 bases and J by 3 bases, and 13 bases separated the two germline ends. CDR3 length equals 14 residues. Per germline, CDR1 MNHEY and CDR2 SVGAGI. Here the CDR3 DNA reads TGTGCCAGCAGTCAGCGAATCCGGGACACTGAAGCTTTCTTT. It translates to CASSQRIRDTEAFF.

The CDR3 DNA is TGTGCCTGGAGGGACAGGCGTCGAGCTTTCTTT. It encodes CAWRDRRRAFF. V gene TRBV30 combines with J gene TRBJ1-1; 7 positions agree with TRBD1. This CDR3 has 11 amino acids. Per germline, CDR1 GTSNPN and CDR2 SVGIG (reference sequence). V was pared by 3 bases and J by 10 bases, with 5 bases of the junction left unmatched. The full variable domain, with the rest looked up from reference TRBV30 and TRBJ1-1, is SQTIHQWPATLVQPVGSPLSLECTVEGTSNPNLYWYRQAAGRGLQLLFYSVGIGQISSEVPQNLSASRPQDRQFILSSKKLLLSDSGFYLCAWRDRRRAFFGQGTRLTVV.